The following is a T cell receptor beta chain sequence with its context. The identical CDR3 is also encoded by other nucleotide sequences in the sample. This specimen belongs to a study of blood T cell repertoires in COVID-19. Study overall: PBMCs, B-cell-depleted T cells, or T cells provided the cDNA or gDNA that made up the material.

The CDR3 has 15 residues. Germline CDR1 is SGHRS and CDR2 is YFSETQ. Germline trimming cut 4 bases from V and 2 bases from J; bases unmatched to any gene: 7. Under the authors' procedure: Estimation of nucleated cell counts was performed using reference gene primer amplification. TCRdb's copy holds only in-frame clones and misses some; the assay was immunoSEQ multiplex PCR. The DNA gave D and trimming, while V, J and clone size come from that table. The sample lists tens of thousands of clones, around 83% seen once, with more than 5% in the top ten. This clonotype originated in a woman between 55 and 75 years old with acute or convalescent COVID-19. Sequencing was done on a sample of peripheral blood. The rearrangement links TRBV5-1 to TRBJ2-7, with TRBD1 identical over 9 bases. CDR3 DNA sequence: TGCGCCAGCAGCCCCGGCGGGACAGGGACCTACGAGCAGTACTTC. Its translation: CASSPGGTGTYEQYF.